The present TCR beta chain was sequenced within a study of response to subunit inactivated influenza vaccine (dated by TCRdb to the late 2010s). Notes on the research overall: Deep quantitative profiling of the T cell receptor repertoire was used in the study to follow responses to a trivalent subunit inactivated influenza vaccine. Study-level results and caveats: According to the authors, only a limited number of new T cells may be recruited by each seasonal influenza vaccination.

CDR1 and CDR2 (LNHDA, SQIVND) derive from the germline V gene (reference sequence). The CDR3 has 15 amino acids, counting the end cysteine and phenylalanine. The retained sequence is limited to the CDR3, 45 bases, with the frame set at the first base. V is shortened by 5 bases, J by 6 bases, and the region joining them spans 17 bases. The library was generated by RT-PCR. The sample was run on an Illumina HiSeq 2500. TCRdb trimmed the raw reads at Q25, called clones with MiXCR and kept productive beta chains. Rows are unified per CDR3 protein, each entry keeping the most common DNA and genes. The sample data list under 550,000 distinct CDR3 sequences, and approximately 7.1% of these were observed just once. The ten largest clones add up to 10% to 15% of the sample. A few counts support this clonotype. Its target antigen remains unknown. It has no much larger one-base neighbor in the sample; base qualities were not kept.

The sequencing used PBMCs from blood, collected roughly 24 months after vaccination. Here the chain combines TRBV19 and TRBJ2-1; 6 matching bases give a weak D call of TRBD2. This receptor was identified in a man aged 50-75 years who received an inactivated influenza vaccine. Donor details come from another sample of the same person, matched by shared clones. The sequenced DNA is TGTGCCAGTAGTCCCCTGGAGGGAGTCGCCAATGAGCAGTTCTTC. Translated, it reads CASSPLEGVANEQFF.